This T cell receptor (beta chain) was documented in a study of beta chain features in type 1 diabetes. Expressed TCRB transcripts were sequenced because the isolated RNA had all been reverse transcribed beforehand. Data came from immunoSEQ multiplex PCR; TCRdb stores just in-frame clones and leaves some out. The sample holds about 200,000 clones, approximately 10% seen once. This CDR3 is built from 14 residues. Between the trimmed V and J ends, which lost 2 bases and 4 bases, there was a span of 14 bases. In germline, CDR1 is GTSNPN, CDR2 SVGIG (reference sequence). Sequencing used central memory CD4+ T cells from blood. The rearrangement joins TRBV30 to TRBJ1-1, with D unresolved. This sequence was found in a man between 18 and 35 years old in good health. CDR3 nucleotides: TGTGCCTGGAGTCTATACGAGAGGAGCACTGAAGCTTTCTTT. This translates into CAWSLYERSTEAFF.